A single sample gave rise to the 15 T cell receptor beta chains below, sequenced in a study of T cell repertoires in cytomegalovirus infection. MiXCR, applied by TCRdb to the reads, yields one record per CDR3 protein. The sample holds roughly 46,000 distinct CDR3 sequences, roughly 20% seen once. These receptors have no known antigen. Sequencing was carried out using PBMCs, sequenced either directly or after in vitro stimulation (not recorded which). All receptors come from a human donor in good health (CMV status not recorded). Some clones in this sample may be carry-over from other donors' samples.

This clonotype was recorded at least ten times. V is TRBV7-2 and J is TRBJ1-4; 10 bases line up with TRBD1. The CDR3 contains 19 residues. The V gene end was trimmed by 5 bases and the J gene end by 7 bases; junction bases not matched to a gene: 19. CDR1 and CDR2 from the germline V gene are SGHTA and FQGNSA. The CDR3 is CASSPRGQGSNNPGEKLFF. The DNA of the CDR3 is TGTGCCAGCAGCCCGCGGGGACAGGGGTCTAACAACCCAGGTGAAAAACTGTTTTTT.

This rearrangement joins TRBV14 to TRBJ1-1; weak D call: TRBD1 (6 bases). The V and J ends lost 4 bases and 3 bases respectively, with 12 bases between them. The CDR3 extends over 14 amino acids. Germline CDR1 and CDR2: SGHDN and FVKESK. This CDR3 is CASSPTGAYTEAFF. Here the CDR3 DNA reads TGTGCCAGCAGCCCTACGGGGGCATACACTGAAGCTTTCTTT.

The chain joins TRBV2 to TRBJ1-1; a weak D match, TRBD1 (6 bases). The germline V gene encodes CDR1 SNHLY and CDR2 FYNNEI. Trimming pared 7 bases from V and 5 bases from J, leaving 11 bases between. The CDR3 runs to 12 residues. The CDR3 loop is CASTRGGTEAFF. The DNA of the CDR3 is TGTGCCAGCACGCGAGGGGGGACTGAAGCTTTCTTT.

This clonotype turned up a few times. This chain joins TRBV18 and TRBJ2-7; the D gene is possibly TRBD2 (6 bases). V lost 4 bases to trimming and J lost 9 bases, with 16 bases between them. This CDR3 comprises 13 residues. In germline, CDR1 is KGHSH, CDR2 LQKENI. The DNA of the CDR3 is TGTGCCAGCTCACAAGACTACTGGAGGGGGCAGTACTTC. Protein sequence: CASSQDYWRGQYF.

This clonotype was observed many times. The J gene is TRBJ1-6, the V gene TRBV6-5; 8 bases align to TRBD1. Trimming cost V 2 bases and J 11 bases; bases outside gene matches: 8. Germline CDR1 is MNHEY and CDR2 is SVGAGI. This CDR3 contains 15 residues. DNA for the CDR3: TGTGCCAGCAGTTACACGGACAGGGCAAACACACCCCTCCACTTT. Translated, it gives CASSYTDRANTPLHF.

This clonotype was picked up many times. The rearrangement joins TRBV7-2 to TRBJ1-4; TRBD1 might be the D (5 bases). With 3 bases removed from V and 3 bases from J, the gap between germline ends came to 20 bases. This CDR3 is 18 amino acids long. Germline V gene sequence: CDR1 SGHTA, CDR2 FQGNSA. CDR3 nucleotides: TGTGCCAGCAGCTTGCGCAGCGGTGGTGGGACCGCTAATGAAAAACTGTTTTTT. Translated: CASSLRSGGGTANEKLFF.

The chain recombines TRBV12-3 or TRBV12-4 with TRBJ1-1, with TRBD1 matching over 8 bases. This CDR3 spans 12 amino acids. The J segment lost 8 bases and the V segment lost 4 bases, leaving 3 bases of the junction unmatched. For the CDR3, the DNA is TGTGCCAGCAGTTCTAGGACAGGGGAAGCTTTCTTT. Translating it yields CASSSRTGEAFF.

The sample holds a few counts of this clonotype. The rearrangement joins TRBV27 to TRBJ2-3, with TRBD2 identical over 10 bases. This CDR3 region has 17 residues. The V segment lost 5 bases and the J segment 1 base; nucleotides outside the gene matches: 9. The germline gives CDR1 MNHEY, CDR2 SMNVEV (reference sequence). The CDR3 loop reads CASSPVTSGFGTDTQYF. Here the CDR3 DNA reads TGTGCCAGCAGTCCGGTGACTAGCGGGTTTGGCACAGATACGCAGTATTTT.

This clonotype came up many times. V usage is TRBV12-3 or TRBV12-4 and J usage is TRBJ1-5; 7 nucleotides match TRBD1. CDR3 length equals 14 residues. Germline trimming cut 5 bases from V and 5 bases from J; bases unmatched to any gene: 6. CDR3: CASSPGQRYQPQHF. CDR3 DNA: TGTGCCAGCAGTCCGGGACAGAGATATCAGCCCCAGCATTTT.

The chain joins TRBV30 to TRBJ2-3; TRBD2 is a possible D gene (6 bases). This CDR3 is built from 13 residues. The V gene's germline CDR1 is GTSNPN and CDR2 SVGIG (reference sequence). Between the trimmed V and J ends, which lost 4 bases and 6 bases, there was a span of 14 bases. This CDR3 reads CAWNRDLTDTQYF. The CDR3 DNA reads as TGTGCCTGGAATAGGGACTTGACTGATACGCAGTATTTT.

The rearrangement links TRBV19 to TRBJ1-2; 11 bases are a match to TRBD1. Trimming removed 7 bases from V and 8 bases from J; junction bases left unmatched: 12. The CDR3 totals 15 residues. Germline V gene data show CDR1 as LNHDA and CDR2 as SQIVND (reference sequence). The CDR3 spells CASTGTGGDLWGYTF. The CDR3 DNA follows: TGTGCCAGTACCGGGACAGGGGGTGACCTCTGGGGCTACACCTTC. Full variable domain (rest looked up from reference TRBV19 and TRBJ1-2): DGGITQSPKYLFRKEGQNVTLSCEQNLNHDAMYWYRQDPGQGLRLIYYSQIVNDFQKGDIAEGYSVSREKKESFPLTVTSAQKNPTAFYLCASTGTGGDLWGYTFGSGTRLTVV.

This clonotype was seen many times. V and J are TRBV7-2 and TRBJ2-3, with 10 positions matching TRBD2. Germline CDR1 reads SGHTA; CDR2 reads FQGNSA. This CDR3 region has 14 residues. The trim removed 6 bases at V and 1 base at J, leaving 1 base unmatched. The CDR3 here is CASRLAGGTDTQYF. The CDR3 bases are TGTGCCAGCAGGCTAGCGGGGGGCACAGATACGCAGTATTTT.

In this sample, this clonotype turned up many times. This chain joins TRBV7-2 and TRBJ2-1; the match to TRBD2 covers 10 bases. Looked up from germline, CDR1 is SGHTA and CDR2 is FQGNSA. V lost 0 bases and J lost 2; bases outside the gene matches: 7. The CDR3 has 18 amino acids. The CDR3 DNA follows: TGTGCCAGCAGCTTAGCTCCCACAGCGGGGGGGACCTACAATGAGCAGTTCTTC. Translation gives CASSLAPTAGGTYNEQFF. Drawing the rest from reference TRBV7-2 and TRBJ2-1, the complete variable domain is GAGVSQSPSNKVTEKGKDVELRCDPISGHTALYWYRQSLGQGLEFLIYFQGNSAPDKSGLPSDRFSAERTGGSVSTLTIQRTQQEDSAVYLCASSLAPTAGGTYNEQFFGPGTRLTVL.

The J gene is TRBJ1-4, the V gene TRBV10-3, with D possibly being TRBD1 (6 bases). V gave up 4 bases and J gave up 6 bases, with 15 bases separating them. This CDR3 contains 15 residues. Germline values: CDR1 ENHRY, CDR2 SYGVKD. Here the CDR3 reads CAISALHGQYEKLFF. CDR3 DNA sequence: TGTGCCATCAGTGCGTTACACGGACAGTATGAAAAACTGTTTTTT.

The chain is built from TRBV7-2 and TRBJ2-7; possibly TRBD1 for D (6 bases). CDR3 length equals 14 residues. Germline CDR1 reads SGHTA; CDR2 reads FQGNSA. The V gene lost 5 bases and the J gene lost 2 bases, with 13 bases spanning the gap. The CDR3: CASSLGWGPYEQYF. The CDR3, as DNA: TGTGCCAGCAGCCTAGGGTGGGGGCCCTACGAGCAGTACTTC.